The rows below give T cell receptor beta chains drawn from one sample of a study of blood T cell repertoires in COVID-19. Profiled with immunoSEQ multiplex PCR; TCRdb holds only in-frame clones, not every one. The sample carries 150,000 to 200,000 clones, about 85% recorded once. Input material: peripheral blood. The receptors originated from a woman of 80 years or more with acute or convalescent COVID-19. The CDR3 runs from the conserved cysteine through the conserved F or W. Each record gives: V gene, J gene, D gene, clone size, CDR3 DNA, CDR3 protein. D genes are given only for firm matches. Some rows mark clone size as missing; the rest say once, few, many or name a class of expanded clone.

TRBV4-3	TRBJ2-3	.	.	TGCGCCAGCAGCCAAGGGCAGGGCCGCACAGATACGCAGTATTTT	CASSQGQGRTDTQYF
TRBV3-1/TRBV3-2	TRBJ2-5	TRBD1	once	TGTGCCAGCAGCCACTATGCGACAGGGGAGACCCAGTACTTC	CASSHYATGETQYF
TRBV6-5	TRBJ1-2	TRBD1	once	TGTGCCAGCAACGTACGACAGGGGGCCATCTATGGCTACACCTTC	CASNVRQGAIYGYTF
TRBV7-2	TRBJ1-2	.	.	TGTGCCGGAGTAGACAGCGTCACTAACTATGGCTACACCTTC	CAGVDSVTNYGYTF
TRBV11-3	TRBJ1-1	.	.	TGTGCCAGCAGCTTAGCTGGATTCGGGACTGAAGCTTTCTTT	CASSLAGFGTEAFF
TRBV7-2	TRBJ2-5	TRBD2	few	TGTGCCAGCAGCTTAGGTGCTAGCGGCCTCCAAGAGACCCAGTACTTC	CASSLGASGLQETQYF
TRBV7-9	TRBJ1-2	TRBD1	.	TGTGCCAGCAGCCGCGGACAGGGAAACGAGGGCTACACCTTC	CASSRGQGNEGYTF
TRBV5-4	TRBJ2-1	TRBD1	.	TGTGCCAGCAGCGGGGGACAGGGGGTATACAATGAGCAGTTCTTC	CASSGGQGVYNEQFF
TRBV7-8	TRBJ1-2	.	.	TGTGCCAGCAGCTTAGGGCGAATGGCAGGGAGGTTCGACTATGGCTACACCTTC	CASSLGRMAGRFDYGYTF
TRBV18	TRBJ1-1	.	.	TGTGCCAGCTCACCAGGACAGTGGGGCACTGAAGCTTTCTTT	CASSPGQWGTEAFF
TRBV7-2	TRBJ2-5	TRBD2	few	TGTGCCAGCAGCTTAACGGGGGGGAGCCGCGAGACCCAGTACTTC	CASSLTGGSRETQYF
TRBV19	TRBJ1-6	.	.	TGTGCCAGTAGTATAGAGGGAGGACTGACTAATTCACCCCTCCACTTT	CASSIEGGLTNSPLHF
TRBV27	TRBJ2-2	TRBD2	.	TGTGCCAGCAGTCCGGGACTAGCGGGAGACCAGGTGGGGGGGGAGCTGTTTTTT	CASSPGLAGDQVGGELFF
TRBV12-3/TRBV12-4	TRBJ2-1	.	.	TGTGCCAGCAGCCGACAGTCCTACAATGAGCAGTTCTTC	CASSRQSYNEQFF
TRBV5-6	TRBJ2-1	TRBD2	.	TGTGCCAGCAGCTTTGGCCCTGGCGGGGCGGGAGGTGGCAATGAGCAGTTCTTC	CASSFGPGGAGGGNEQFF
TRBV4-1	TRBJ2-4	.	.	TGCGCCAGCAGCCAAGACGAGGGAGCCAAAAACATTCAGTACTTC	CASSQDEGAKNIQYF
TRBV10-1	TRBJ1-4	.	.	TGCGCCAGCAGTGAGTCTAAGGAGCCAACTAATGAAAAACTGTTTTTT	CASSESKEPTNEKLFF
TRBV6-2/TRBV6-3	TRBJ2-3	.	.	TGTGCCAGCAGTTTATCCGTGTCGACAGACACAGATACGCAGTATTTT	CASSLSVSTDTDTQYF
TRBV11-2	TRBJ1-2	TRBD1	.	TGTGCCAGCAGCTCGACGGGACAGGCTAACTATGGCTACACCTTC	CASSSTGQANYGYTF
TRBV5-4	TRBJ2-3	TRBD2	.	TGTGCCAGCAGCACCGGGGGGTACACAGATACGCAGTATTTT	CASSTGGYTDTQYF
TRBV5-1	TRBJ1-4	TRBD1	.	TGCGCCAGCAGCTTGGCCGGGACAGTTAATGAAAAACTGTTTTTT	CASSLAGTVNEKLFF
TRBV29-1	TRBJ1-2	TRBD1	.	TGCAGCGCGAGCGGGACAGGGGATGGCTACACCTTC	CSASGTGDGYTF
TRBV7-9	TRBJ1-2	.	.	TGTGCCAGCAGCGTCCCTCTTCAGGGTGGCTACACCTTC	CASSVPLQGGYTF
TRBV11-2	TRBJ2-7	.	once	TGTGCCAGCAGCTTAGTGTTCAACGAGCAGTACTTC	CASSLVFNEQYF
TRBV6-6	TRBJ2-7	TRBD1	.	TGTGCCAGCAGGGGGGACAGATACGAGCAGTACTTC	CASRGDRYEQYF
TRBV9	TRBJ2-3	TRBD2	few	TGTGCCAGCAGCGTCGGACTAGCGGGAGTTAAAGATACGCAGTATTTT	CASSVGLAGVKDTQYF
TRBV6-2/TRBV6-3	TRBJ1-2	TRBD1	.	TGTGCCAGCAGTTACCGGACAGGCTATGGCTACACCTTC	CASSYRTGYGYTF
TRBV27	TRBJ2-7	TRBD2	.	TGTGCCAGCAGTTTAGCGGGAGGCCCCTACGAGCAGTACTTC	CASSLAGGPYEQYF
TRBV9	TRBJ2-5	TRBD2	few	TGTGCCAGCAGCGTGACTAGCGGGGGCCTCCAAGAGACCCAGTACTTC	CASSVTSGGLQETQYF